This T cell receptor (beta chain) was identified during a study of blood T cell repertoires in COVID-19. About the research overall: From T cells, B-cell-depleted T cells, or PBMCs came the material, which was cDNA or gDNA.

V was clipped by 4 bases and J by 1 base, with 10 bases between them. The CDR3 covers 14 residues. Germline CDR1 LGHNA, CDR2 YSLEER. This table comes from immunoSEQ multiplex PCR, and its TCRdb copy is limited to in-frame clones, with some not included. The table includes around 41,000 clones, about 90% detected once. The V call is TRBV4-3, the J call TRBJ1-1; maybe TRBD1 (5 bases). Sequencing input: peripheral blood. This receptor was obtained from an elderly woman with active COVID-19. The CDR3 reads CASSPQGGNTEAFF. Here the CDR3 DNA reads TGCGCCAGCAGCCCCCAGGGAGGGAACACTGAAGCTTTCTTT.